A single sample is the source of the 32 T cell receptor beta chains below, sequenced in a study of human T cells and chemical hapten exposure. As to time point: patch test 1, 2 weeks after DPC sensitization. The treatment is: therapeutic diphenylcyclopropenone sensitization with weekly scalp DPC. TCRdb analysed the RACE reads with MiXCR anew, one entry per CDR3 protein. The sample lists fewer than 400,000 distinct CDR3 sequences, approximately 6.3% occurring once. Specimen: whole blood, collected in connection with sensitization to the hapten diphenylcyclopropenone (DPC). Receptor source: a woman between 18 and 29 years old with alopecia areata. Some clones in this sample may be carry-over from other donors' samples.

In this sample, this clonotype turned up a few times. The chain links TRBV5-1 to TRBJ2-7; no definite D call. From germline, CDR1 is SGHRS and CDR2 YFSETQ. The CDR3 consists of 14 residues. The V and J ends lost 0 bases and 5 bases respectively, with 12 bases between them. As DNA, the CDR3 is TGCGCCAGCAGCTTGGTAGAAGGGCGCGACGAGCAGTACTTC. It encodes CASSLVEGRDEQYF. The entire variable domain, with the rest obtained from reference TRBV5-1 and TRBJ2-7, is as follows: KAGVTQTPRYLIKTRGQQVTLSCSPISGHRSVSWYQQTPGQGLQFLFEYFSETQRNKGNFPGRFSGRQFSNSRSEMNVSTLELGDSALYLCASSLVEGRDEQYFGPGTRLTVT.

The CDR3: CSATGKGGQPQHF. The CDR3 nucleotides read TGCAGTGCGACAGGGAAAGGTGGTCAGCCCCAGCATTTT. This sequence joins TRBV20-1 and TRBJ1-5, with 7 nucleotides matching TRBD1. CDR3 length: 13 residues. Germline lookup yields CDR1 DFQATT and CDR2 SNEGSKA (reference sequence). The junction had 8 bases not matched to a gene; V was cut back by 6 bases and J by 6 bases.

The CDR3 is CASSQEREASQETQYF. In nucleotides, the CDR3 is TGTGCCAGCAGCCAAGAACGCGAGGCCTCCCAAGAGACCCAGTACTTC. The chain links TRBV3-1 to TRBJ2-5; the D is unclear. V lost 0 bases to trimming and J lost 1 base, with 12 bases between them. Germline values: CDR1 LGHDT, CDR2 YNNKEL (reference sequence). CDR3 size: 16 residues.

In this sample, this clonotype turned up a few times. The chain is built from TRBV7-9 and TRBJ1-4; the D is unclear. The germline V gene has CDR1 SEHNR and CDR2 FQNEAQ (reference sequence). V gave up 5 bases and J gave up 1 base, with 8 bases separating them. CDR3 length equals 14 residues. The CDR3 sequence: CASSRIQTNEKLFF. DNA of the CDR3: TGTGCCAGCAGCAGAATCCAAACTAATGAAAAACTGTTTTTT. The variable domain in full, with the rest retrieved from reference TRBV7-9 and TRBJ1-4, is DTGVSQNPRHKITKRGQNVTFRCDPISEHNRLYWYRQTLGQGPEFLTYFQNEAQLEKSRLLSDRFSAERPKGSFSTLEIQRTEQGDSAMYLCASSRIQTNEKLFFGSGTQLSVL.

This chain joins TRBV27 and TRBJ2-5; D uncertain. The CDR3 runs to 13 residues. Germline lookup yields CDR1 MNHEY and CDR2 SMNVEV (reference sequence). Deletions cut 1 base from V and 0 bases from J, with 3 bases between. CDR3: CASSLFDQETQYF. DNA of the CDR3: TGTGCCAGCAGTTTATTTGACCAAGAGACCCAGTACTTC.

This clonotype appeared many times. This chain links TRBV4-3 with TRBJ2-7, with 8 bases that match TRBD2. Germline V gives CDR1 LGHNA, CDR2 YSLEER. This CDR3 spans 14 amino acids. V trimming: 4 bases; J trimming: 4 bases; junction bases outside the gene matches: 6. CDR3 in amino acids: CASSPGLGKYEQYF. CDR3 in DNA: TGCGCCAGCAGCCCGGGACTAGGCAAGTACGAGCAGTACTTC.

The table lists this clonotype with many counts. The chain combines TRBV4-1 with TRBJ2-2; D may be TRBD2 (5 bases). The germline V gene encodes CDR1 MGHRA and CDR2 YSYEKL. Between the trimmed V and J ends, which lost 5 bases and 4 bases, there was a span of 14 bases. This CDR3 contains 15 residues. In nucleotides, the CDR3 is TGCGCCAGCAGCTACAGCGGTGTAATCACCGGGGAGCTGTTTTTT. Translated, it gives CASSYSGVITGELFF.

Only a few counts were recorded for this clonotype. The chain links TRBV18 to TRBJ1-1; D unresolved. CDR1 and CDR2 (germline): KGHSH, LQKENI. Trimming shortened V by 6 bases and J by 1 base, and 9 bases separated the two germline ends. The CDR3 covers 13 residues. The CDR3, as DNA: TGTGCCAGCTCTAAAATGAAGAACACTGAAGCTTTCTTT. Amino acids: CASSKMKNTEAFF.

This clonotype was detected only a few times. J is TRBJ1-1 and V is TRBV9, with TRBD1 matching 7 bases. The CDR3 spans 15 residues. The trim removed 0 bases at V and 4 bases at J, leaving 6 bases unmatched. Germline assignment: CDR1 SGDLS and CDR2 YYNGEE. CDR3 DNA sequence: TGTGCCAGCAGCGTAGACCCAGGGGGTATCACTGAAGCTTTCTTT. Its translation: CASSVDPGGITEAFF.

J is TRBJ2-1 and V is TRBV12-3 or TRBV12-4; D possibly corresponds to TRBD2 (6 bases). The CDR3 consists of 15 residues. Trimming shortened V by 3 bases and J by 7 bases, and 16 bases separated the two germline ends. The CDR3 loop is CASSLRTSFWNEQFF. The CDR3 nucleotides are TGTGCCAGCAGTTTGAGAACTAGCTTTTGGAATGAGCAGTTCTTC.

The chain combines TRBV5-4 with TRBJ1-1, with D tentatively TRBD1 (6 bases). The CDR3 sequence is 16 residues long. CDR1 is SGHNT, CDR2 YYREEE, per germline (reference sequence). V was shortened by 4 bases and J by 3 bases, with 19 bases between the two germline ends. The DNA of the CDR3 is TGTGCCAGCAGCCTGGGGCGGCAGGGGTCCTACACTGAAGCTTTCTTT. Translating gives CASSLGRQGSYTEAFF.

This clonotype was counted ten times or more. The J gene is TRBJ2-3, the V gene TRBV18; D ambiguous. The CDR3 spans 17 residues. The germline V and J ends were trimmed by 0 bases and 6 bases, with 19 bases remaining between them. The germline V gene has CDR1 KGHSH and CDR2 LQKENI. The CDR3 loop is CASSPPSQLGPGDTQYF. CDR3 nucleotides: TGTGCCAGCTCACCACCGTCACAGTTGGGCCCTGGGGATACGCAGTATTTT.

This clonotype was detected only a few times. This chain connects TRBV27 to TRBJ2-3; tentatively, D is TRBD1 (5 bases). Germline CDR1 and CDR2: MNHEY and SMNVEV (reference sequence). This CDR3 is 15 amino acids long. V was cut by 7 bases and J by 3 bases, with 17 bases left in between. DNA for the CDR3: TGTGCCAGCACTCCAACAGGCCGAGTGACAGATACGCAGTATTTT. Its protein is CASTPTGRVTDTQYF.

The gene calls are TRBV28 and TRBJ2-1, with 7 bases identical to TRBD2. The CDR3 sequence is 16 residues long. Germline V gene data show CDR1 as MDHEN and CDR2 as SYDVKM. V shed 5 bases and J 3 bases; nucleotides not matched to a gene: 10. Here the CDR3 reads CASSPQTGGIYNEQFF. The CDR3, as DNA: TGTGCCAGCAGTCCTCAAACGGGAGGAATCTACAATGAGCAGTTCTTC.

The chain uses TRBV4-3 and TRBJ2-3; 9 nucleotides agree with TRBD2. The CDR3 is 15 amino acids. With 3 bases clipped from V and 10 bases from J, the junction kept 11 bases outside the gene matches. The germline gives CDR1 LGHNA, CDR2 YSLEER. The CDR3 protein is CASSQERGEVFSQYF. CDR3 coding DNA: TGCGCCAGCAGCCAGGAGCGGGGGGAGGTTTTTTCGCAGTATTTT.

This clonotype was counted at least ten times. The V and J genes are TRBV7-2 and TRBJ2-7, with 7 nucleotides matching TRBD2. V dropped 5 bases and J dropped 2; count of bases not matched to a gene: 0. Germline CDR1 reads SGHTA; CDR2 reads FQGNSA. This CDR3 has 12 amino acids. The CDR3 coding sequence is TGTGCCAGCAGCAGCGGGGCCTACGAGCAGTACTTC. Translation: CASSSGAYEQYF. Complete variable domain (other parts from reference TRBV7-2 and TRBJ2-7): GAGVSQSPSNKVTEKGKDVELRCDPISGHTALYWYRQSLGQGLEFLIYFQGNSAPDKSGLPSDRFSAERTGGSVSTLTIQRTQQEDSAVYLCASSSGAYEQYFGPGTRLTVT.

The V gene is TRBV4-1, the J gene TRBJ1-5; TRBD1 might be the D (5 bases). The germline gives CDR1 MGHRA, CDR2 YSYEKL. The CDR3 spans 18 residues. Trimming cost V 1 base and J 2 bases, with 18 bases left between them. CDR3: CASSQVLTGAGGNQPQHF. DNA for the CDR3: TGCGCCAGCAGCCAAGTCTTAACAGGCGCGGGGGGCAATCAGCCCCAGCATTTT.

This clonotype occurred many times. This CDR3 reads CASSQDPAEETQYF. CDR3 bases: TGCGCCAGCAGCCAAGATCCGGCGGAAGAGACCCAGTACTTC. The V gene is TRBV4-1, the J gene TRBJ2-5; no clear D gene. The CDR3 sequence is 14 residues long. Germline-derived CDR1 and CDR2 are MGHRA and YSYEKL. Trimming removed 0 bases at V and 3 bases at J, with 8 bases between.

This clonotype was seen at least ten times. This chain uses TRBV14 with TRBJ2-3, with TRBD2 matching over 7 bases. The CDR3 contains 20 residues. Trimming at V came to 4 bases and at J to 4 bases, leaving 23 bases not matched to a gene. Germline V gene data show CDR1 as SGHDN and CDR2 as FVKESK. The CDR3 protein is CASSLVITEGRGVGADTQYF. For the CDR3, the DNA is TGTGCCAGCAGCCTAGTCATCACAGAAGGGAGGGGAGTAGGCGCAGATACGCAGTATTTT.

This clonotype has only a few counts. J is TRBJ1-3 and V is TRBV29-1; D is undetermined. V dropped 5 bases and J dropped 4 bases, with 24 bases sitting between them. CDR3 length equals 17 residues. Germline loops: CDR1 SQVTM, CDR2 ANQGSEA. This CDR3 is CSVSVGRASIGGNTIYF. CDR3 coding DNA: TGCAGCGTTTCAGTGGGGAGGGCTTCGATCGGCGGAAACACCATATATTTT.

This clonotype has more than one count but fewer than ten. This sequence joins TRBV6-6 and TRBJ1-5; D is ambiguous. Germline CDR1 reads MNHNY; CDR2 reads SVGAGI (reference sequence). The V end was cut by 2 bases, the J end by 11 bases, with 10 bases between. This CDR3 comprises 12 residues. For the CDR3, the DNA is TGTGCCAGCAGTTACGCAGCGGAGGCCCAGCATTTT. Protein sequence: CASSYAAEAQHF.

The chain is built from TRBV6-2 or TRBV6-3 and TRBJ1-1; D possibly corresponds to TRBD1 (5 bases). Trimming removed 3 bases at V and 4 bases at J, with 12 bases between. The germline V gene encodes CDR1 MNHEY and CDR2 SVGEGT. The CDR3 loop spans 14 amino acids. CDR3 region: CASSYLPRGTEAFF. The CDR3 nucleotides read TGTGCCAGCAGTTATCTCCCGAGGGGCACTGAAGCTTTCTTT.

The CDR3 DNA reads TGTGCCAGCTCACGGCCGAACTCTGGAAACACCATATATTTT. Its translation is CASSRPNSGNTIYF. This sequence joins TRBV18 and TRBJ1-3; no clear D gene. Trimming removed 4 bases at V and 0 bases at J, with 7 bases between. The CDR3 extends over 14 amino acids. Germline V CDR1 and CDR2: KGHSH, LQKENI.

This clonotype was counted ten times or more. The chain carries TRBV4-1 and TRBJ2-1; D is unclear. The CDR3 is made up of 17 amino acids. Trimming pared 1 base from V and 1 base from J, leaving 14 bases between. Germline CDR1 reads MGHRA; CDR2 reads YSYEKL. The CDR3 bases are TGCGCCAGCAGCCAAGTACTCCTAGGGTTGTCCTACAATGAGCAGTTCTTC. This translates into CASSQVLLGLSYNEQFF.

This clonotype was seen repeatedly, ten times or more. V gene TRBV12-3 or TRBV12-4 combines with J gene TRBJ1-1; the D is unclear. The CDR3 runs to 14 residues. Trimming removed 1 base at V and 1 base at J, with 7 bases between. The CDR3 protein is CASSLELGNTEAFF. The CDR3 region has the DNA TGTGCCAGCAGTTTAGAGTTGGGGAACACTGAAGCTTTCTTT.

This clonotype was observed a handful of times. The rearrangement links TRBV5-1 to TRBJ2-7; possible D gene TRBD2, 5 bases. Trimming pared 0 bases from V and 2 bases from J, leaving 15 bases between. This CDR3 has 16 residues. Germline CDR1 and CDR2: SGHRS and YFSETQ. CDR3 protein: CASSLDPWTETYEQYF. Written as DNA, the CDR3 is TGCGCCAGCAGCTTGGACCCGTGGACTGAGACCTACGAGCAGTACTTC.

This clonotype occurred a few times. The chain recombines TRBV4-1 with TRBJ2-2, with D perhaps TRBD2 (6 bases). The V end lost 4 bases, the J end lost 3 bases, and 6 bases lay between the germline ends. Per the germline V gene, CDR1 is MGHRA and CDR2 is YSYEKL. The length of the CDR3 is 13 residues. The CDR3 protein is CASSRGDTGELFF. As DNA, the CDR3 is TGCGCCAGCAGCCGCGGGGACACCGGGGAGCTGTTTTTT.

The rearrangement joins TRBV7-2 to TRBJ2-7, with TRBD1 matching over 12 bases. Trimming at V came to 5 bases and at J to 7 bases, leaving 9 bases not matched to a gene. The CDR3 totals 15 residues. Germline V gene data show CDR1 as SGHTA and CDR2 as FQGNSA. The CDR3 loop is CASSTRDRGLFEQYF. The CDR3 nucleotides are TGTGCCAGCAGCACGAGGGACAGGGGGCTGTTTGAGCAGTACTTC.

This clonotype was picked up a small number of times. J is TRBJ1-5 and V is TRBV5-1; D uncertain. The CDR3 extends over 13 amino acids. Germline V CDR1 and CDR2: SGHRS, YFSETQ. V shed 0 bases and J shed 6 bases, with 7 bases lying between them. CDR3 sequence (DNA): TGCGCCAGCAGCTTGGAAGGCAGTCAGCCCCAGCATTTT. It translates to CASSLEGSQPQHF.

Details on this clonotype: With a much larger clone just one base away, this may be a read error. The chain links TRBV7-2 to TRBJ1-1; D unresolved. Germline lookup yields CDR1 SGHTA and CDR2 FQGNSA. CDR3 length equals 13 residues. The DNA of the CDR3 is TGTGTCAGCAGCTTAGCGATCTCCACTGAAGCTTTCTTT. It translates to CVSSLAISTEAFF.

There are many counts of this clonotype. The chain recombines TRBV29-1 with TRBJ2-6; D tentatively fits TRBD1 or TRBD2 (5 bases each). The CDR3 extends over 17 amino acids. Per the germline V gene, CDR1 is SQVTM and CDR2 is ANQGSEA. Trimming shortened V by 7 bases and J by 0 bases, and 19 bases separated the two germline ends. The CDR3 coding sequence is TGCAGCGGGGTAGGGACGGACACCTCCTCTGGGGCCAACGTCCTGACTTTC. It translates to CSGVGTDTSSGANVLTF.

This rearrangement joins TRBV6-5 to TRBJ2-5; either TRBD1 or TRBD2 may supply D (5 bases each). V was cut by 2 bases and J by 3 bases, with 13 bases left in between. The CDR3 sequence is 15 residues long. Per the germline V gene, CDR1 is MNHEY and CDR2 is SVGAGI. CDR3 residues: CASSYEGRPKETQYF. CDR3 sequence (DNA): TGTGCCAGCAGTTACGAGGGACGACCCAAAGAGACCCAGTACTTC.